This is a list of T cell receptor beta chains from one sample in a study of T cells in Graves' hyperthyroidism and ophthalmopathy. One entry per CDR3 protein results from TCRdb running MiXCR on the multiplex PCR reads. The profile covers a few hundred thousand distinct CDR3 sequences, with less than 20% appearing a single time and about 14% taken by the ten largest. Sequenced: blood. Receptors were obtained from a middle-aged woman with Graves' ophthalmopathy. CDR3s include the opening cysteine and the closing phenylalanine or tryptophan. Fields, in order: V gene, clone size, J gene, D gene, CDR3 DNA, CDR3 protein. D genes are given only for firm matches. Expanded clones get a size class; other rows say once, few or many, or leave the size out.

V gene: TRBV6-5
clone size: many
J gene: TRBJ1-1
D gene: NA
CDR3 DNA: TGTGCCAGCAGTTACGAGCCGGGCTCGAAAGCTTTCTTT
CDR3 protein: CASSYEPGSKAFF

V gene: TRBV6-1
clone size: many
J gene: TRBJ2-3
D gene: TRBD2
CDR3 DNA: TGTGCCAGCAGTCAACTTCCCGGACTAGCGCCTAGCACAGATACGCAGTATTTT
CDR3 protein: CASSQLPGLAPSTDTQYF

V gene: TRBV12-3/TRBV12-4
clone size: many
J gene: TRBJ1-1
D gene: NA
CDR3 DNA: TGTGCCAGCACCCCAGGGGTGGGCACTGAAGCTTTCTTT
CDR3 protein: CASTPGVGTEAFF

V gene: TRBV12-3/TRBV12-4
clone size: NA
J gene: TRBJ1-1
D gene: NA
CDR3 DNA: TGTGCCACATTAGGGGCTGAAGCTTTCTTT
CDR3 protein: CATLGAEAFF

V gene: TRBV4-2
clone size: many
J gene: TRBJ1-2
D gene: NA
CDR3 DNA: TGTGCCAGCAGCCAAGATGGCCGCTGGGGCTACACCTTC
CDR3 protein: CASSQDGRWGYTF

V gene: TRBV4-3
clone size: many
J gene: TRBJ2-7
D gene: NA
CDR3 DNA: TGCGCCAGCAGCCACGGGCACGAACGGGGAGACGAGCAGTACTTC
CDR3 protein: CASSHGHERGDEQYF

V gene: TRBV11-3
clone size: many
J gene: TRBJ2-5
D gene: NA
CDR3 DNA: TGTGCCAGCAGCTCCTCCCGGGACCCCCTCCAAGAGACCCAGTACTTC
CDR3 protein: CASSSSRDPLQETQYF

V gene: TRBV6-5
clone size: once
J gene: TRBJ2-7
D gene: NA
CDR3 DNA: TGTGCCAGCAGTTACGGGTCAGCATACAACTACGAGCAGTACTTC
CDR3 protein: CASSYGSAYNYEQYF

V gene: TRBV30
clone size: few
J gene: TRBJ2-7
D gene: TRBD1
CDR3 DNA: TGTGCCTGGAGTGTACTACAGGGGGCCTACGAGCAGTACTTC
CDR3 protein: CAWSVLQGAYEQYF

V gene: TRBV5-1
clone size: many
J gene: TRBJ2-7
D gene: NA
CDR3 DNA: TGCGCCAGCAGCTTGGATCCTGGGACAACCTACGAGCAGTACTTC
CDR3 protein: CASSLDPGTTYEQYF

V gene: TRBV6-2/TRBV6-3
clone size: many
J gene: TRBJ1-1
D gene: NA
CDR3 DNA: TGTGCCAGCAGTCAAATCTTGATGAACACTGAAGCTTTCTTT
CDR3 protein: CASSQILMNTEAFF

V gene: TRBV12-3/TRBV12-4
clone size: few
J gene: TRBJ2-2
D gene: NA
CDR3 DNA: TGTGCCAGCATCATCACCGGGACTTATGACACCGGGGAGCTGTTTTTT
CDR3 protein: CASIITGTYDTGELFF

V gene: TRBV7-2
clone size: many
J gene: TRBJ2-5
D gene: TRBD1
CDR3 DNA: TGTGCCAGCAGCTTAGCTGACAGGGATCAAGAGACCCAGTACTTC
CDR3 protein: CASSLADRDQETQYF

V gene: TRBV7-6
clone size: many
J gene: TRBJ1-3
D gene: NA
CDR3 DNA: TGTGCCAGCAGTGACATTTCAGGAAACACCATATATTTT
CDR3 protein: CASSDISGNTIYF

V gene: TRBV11-3
clone size: NA
J gene: TRBJ1-6
D gene: NA
CDR3 DNA: TGTGCCAGCAGCTTAGAGCCCGATTCACCCCTCCACTTT
CDR3 protein: CASSLEPDSPLHF

V gene: TRBV27
clone size: NA
J gene: TRBJ1-5
D gene: TRBD1
CDR3 DNA: TGTGCCAGTAGTAATGGACAGGGCGGGCAGCCCCAGCATTTT
CDR3 protein: CASSNGQGGQPQHF

V gene: TRBV30
clone size: many
J gene: TRBJ1-6
D gene: NA
CDR3 DNA: TGTGCCTGGAGTGGTCAGGGATCACCCCTCCACTTT
CDR3 protein: CAWSGQGSPLHF

V gene: TRBV15
clone size: many
J gene: TRBJ2-2
D gene: NA
CDR3 DNA: TGTGCCACCAGCAGAGATGGACAGAACACCGGGGAGCTGTTTTTT
CDR3 protein: CATSRDGQNTGELFF

V gene: TRBV9
clone size: NA
J gene: TRBJ2-5
D gene: TRBD2
CDR3 DNA: TGTGCCAGCAGCAACCCACTAGCGGGAGGAAACCAAGAGACCCAGTACTTC
CDR3 protein: CASSNPLAGGNQETQYF

V gene: TRBV6-5
clone size: many
J gene: TRBJ1-2
D gene: NA
CDR3 DNA: TGTGCCAGCAGTTACTCCTTAGTGGGAGGTCCCTATGGCTACACCTTC
CDR3 protein: CASSYSLVGGPYGYTF

V gene: TRBV10-2
clone size: many
J gene: TRBJ2-7
D gene: TRBD1
CDR3 DNA: TGCGCCAGCAGTGAGTCGGGGACAGGGAGAAGCGAGCAGTACTTC
CDR3 protein: CASSESGTGRSEQYF

V gene: TRBV5-1
clone size: many
J gene: TRBJ2-3
D gene: NA
CDR3 DNA: TGCGCCAGCAGCTTGGACAGGCTAACGATCACAGATACGCAGTATTTT
CDR3 protein: CASSLDRLTITDTQYF

V gene: TRBV20-1
clone size: many
J gene: TRBJ2-7
D gene: NA
CDR3 DNA: TGCAGTGCTGATCTGACAGGCGATAGCTACGAGCAGTACTTC
CDR3 protein: CSADLTGDSYEQYF

V gene: TRBV15
clone size: many
J gene: TRBJ2-5
D gene: NA
CDR3 DNA: TGTGCCACCAGGAGTCCAGGGGAAGAGACCCAGTACTTC
CDR3 protein: CATRSPGEETQYF

V gene: TRBV29-1
clone size: NA
J gene: TRBJ2-2
D gene: TRBD1
CDR3 DNA: TGCAGCGTGGCGGACAGGACGAACACCGGGGAGCTGTTTTTT
CDR3 protein: CSVADRTNTGELFF

V gene: TRBV29-1
clone size: NA
J gene: TRBJ2-7
D gene: NA
CDR3 DNA: TGCAGCGTTGAAGTGGGCGGCTCCTACGAGCAGTACTTC
CDR3 protein: CSVEVGGSYEQYF

V gene: TRBV7-2
clone size: many
J gene: TRBJ1-2
D gene: NA
CDR3 DNA: TGTGCCAGCAGCCACACCGGCGGGCCACAATATGGCTACACCTTC
CDR3 protein: CASSHTGGPQYGYTF

V gene: TRBV6-5
clone size: many
J gene: TRBJ2-7
D gene: NA
CDR3 DNA: TGTGCCAGCAGTTACTCTGGGCAGGGGGGCGAGCAGTACTTC
CDR3 protein: CASSYSGQGGEQYF

V gene: TRBV12-3/TRBV12-4
clone size: many
J gene: TRBJ2-7
D gene: TRBD1
CDR3 DNA: TGTGCCAGCAGTCCGGGACAGGGGGCGCGGGAGCAGTACTTC
CDR3 protein: CASSPGQGAREQYF

V gene: TRBV28
clone size: many
J gene: TRBJ1-2
D gene: NA
CDR3 DNA: TGTGCCACCGAGGGAGGTAACTATGGCTACACCTTC
CDR3 protein: CATEGGNYGYTF

V gene: TRBV7-9
clone size: many
J gene: TRBJ1-2
D gene: NA
CDR3 DNA: TGTGCCAGCAGCTTAGGTCTGGACATCTATGGCTACACCTTC
CDR3 protein: CASSLGLDIYGYTF

V gene: TRBV7-2
clone size: many
J gene: TRBJ1-1
D gene: NA
CDR3 DNA: TGTGCCAGCAGCTTAGTTGGGGGAATGGGCACTGAAGCTTTCTTT
CDR3 protein: CASSLVGGMGTEAFF

V gene: TRBV6-1
clone size: many
J gene: TRBJ2-7
D gene: TRBD1
CDR3 DNA: TGTGCCAGCAGTGAAGTTCCGGGACAGGGGGACTACGAGCAGTACTTC
CDR3 protein: CASSEVPGQGDYEQYF

V gene: TRBV6-5
clone size: many
J gene: TRBJ2-7
D gene: NA
CDR3 DNA: TGTGCCAGCAGTTACTCGAGACGCTCGGACTACGAGCAGTACTTC
CDR3 protein: CASSYSRRSDYEQYF

V gene: TRBV2
clone size: many
J gene: TRBJ1-1
D gene: NA
CDR3 DNA: TGTGCCAGCAGTGATCCCGGACATAGAGGAGCTTTCTTT
CDR3 protein: CASSDPGHRGAFF

V gene: TRBV7-8
clone size: many
J gene: TRBJ1-1
D gene: TRBD1
CDR3 DNA: TGTGCCAGCAGCTTATTGGACAGGGTGAGTCTGGTGAACACTGAAGCTTTCTTT
CDR3 protein: CASSLLDRVSLVNTEAFF

V gene: TRBV6-2/TRBV6-3
clone size: NA
J gene: TRBJ2-7
D gene: TRBD2
CDR3 DNA: TGTGCCAGCAGTTACAGCGGGGATCCCTACGAGCAGTACTTC
CDR3 protein: CASSYSGDPYEQYF

V gene: TRBV9
clone size: many
J gene: TRBJ2-2
D gene: NA
CDR3 DNA: TGTGCCAGCAGCGTCAATTACGCCGGGGAGCTGTTTTTT
CDR3 protein: CASSVNYAGELFF

V gene: TRBV11-3
clone size: many
J gene: TRBJ1-1
D gene: NA
CDR3 DNA: TGTGCCAGCAGCCTATCGAACAAGGACCCTGAAGCTTTCTTT
CDR3 protein: CASSLSNKDPEAFF

V gene: TRBV15
clone size: many
J gene: TRBJ1-2
D gene: NA
CDR3 DNA: TGTGCCACCAGCAGAGATCCCCGAGCAGATGGCTACACCTTC
CDR3 protein: CATSRDPRADGYTF

V gene: TRBV6-1
clone size: many
J gene: TRBJ2-7
D gene: TRBD2
CDR3 DNA: TGTGCCAGCAGTGGAGGTAGCGGGACCTACGAGCAGTACTTC
CDR3 protein: CASSGGSGTYEQYF

V gene: TRBV28
clone size: many
J gene: TRBJ1-1
D gene: TRBD1
CDR3 DNA: TGTGCCAGCAGTTTATCAGGGGGAAGGACTGAAGCTTTCTTT
CDR3 protein: CASSLSGGRTEAFF

V gene: TRBV6-4
clone size: many
J gene: TRBJ2-5
D gene: TRBD2
CDR3 DNA: TGTGCCAGCAGTCCGAGGAGGGGGCGACTAGCGGGGATCGTGTACCAAGAGACCCAGTACTTC
CDR3 protein: CASSPRRGRLAGIVYQETQYF

V gene: TRBV15
clone size: NA
J gene: TRBJ2-5
D gene: NA
CDR3 DNA: TGTGCCACCAGCAGCCCAGGGGGGACTTTACAAGAGACCCAGTACTTC
CDR3 protein: CATSSPGGTLQETQYF

V gene: TRBV15
clone size: many
J gene: TRBJ1-1
D gene: TRBD1
CDR3 DNA: TGTGCCACCAGCAGAGATGCGACAGGGTTGGCTGAAGCTTTCTTT
CDR3 protein: CATSRDATGLAEAFF

V gene: TRBV12-3/TRBV12-4
clone size: few
J gene: TRBJ1-2
D gene: NA
CDR3 DNA: TGTGCCAGCAGTGCCGACATCTACTATGGCTACACCTTC
CDR3 protein: CASSADIYYGYTF

V gene: TRBV19
clone size: many
J gene: TRBJ2-7
D gene: NA
CDR3 DNA: TGTGCCAGCTCCATGCTGGAGAACCACGAGCAGTACTTC
CDR3 protein: CASSMLENHEQYF

V gene: TRBV25-1
clone size: NA
J gene: TRBJ1-5
D gene: NA
CDR3 DNA: TGTGCCAGCAGTGAAAGAGCCCATCAGCCCCAGCATTTT
CDR3 protein: CASSERAHQPQHF

V gene: TRBV18
clone size: once
J gene: TRBJ2-2
D gene: NA
CDR3 DNA: TGTGCCAGCTCTCGGGAGTCTTCAAACACCGGGGAGCTGTTTTTT
CDR3 protein: CASSRESSNTGELFF

V gene: TRBV7-2
clone size: NA
J gene: TRBJ1-6
D gene: TRBD1
CDR3 DNA: TGTGCCAGCAGCTCAGGGGGGGGCTCACCCCTCCACTTT
CDR3 protein: CASSSGGGSPLHF

V gene: TRBV3-1
clone size: once
J gene: TRBJ2-5
D gene: TRBD2
CDR3 DNA: TGTGCCAGCAGCCTGAGGACTAGCGGGGCGGGACAAGAGACCCAGTACTTC
CDR3 protein: CASSLRTSGAGQETQYF

V gene: TRBV7-2
clone size: many
J gene: TRBJ2-5
D gene: NA
CDR3 DNA: TGTGCCAGCAGCAACAGGAATCGGGAGACCCAGTACTTC
CDR3 protein: CASSNRNRETQYF

V gene: TRBV29-1
clone size: many
J gene: TRBJ2-7
D gene: NA
CDR3 DNA: TGCAGCGTTGAAGATCAGGTACAGGAGGGTCGAAACGAGCAGTACTTC
CDR3 protein: CSVEDQVQEGRNEQYF

V gene: TRBV12-3/TRBV12-4
clone size: many
J gene: TRBJ2-3
D gene: TRBD2
CDR3 DNA: TGTGCCAGCAGCTGGGCGGGGGGAGGCACAGATACGCAGTATTTT
CDR3 protein: CASSWAGGGTDTQYF

V gene: TRBV27
clone size: many
J gene: TRBJ2-7
D gene: TRBD2
CDR3 DNA: TGTGCCAGCAGTAAGGGACTAGGAATGTCCTACGAGCAGTACTTC
CDR3 protein: CASSKGLGMSYEQYF

V gene: TRBV6-2/TRBV6-3
clone size: many
J gene: TRBJ2-7
D gene: NA
CDR3 DNA: TGTGCCAGCAGTCGGGGGTCCCAACCATGGGAGCAGTACTTC
CDR3 protein: CASSRGSQPWEQYF

V gene: TRBV12-3/TRBV12-4
clone size: many
J gene: TRBJ2-2
D gene: NA
CDR3 DNA: TGTGCCAGCAGTACGAACGGGTTAACCGGGGAGCTGTTTTTT
CDR3 protein: CASSTNGLTGELFF

V gene: TRBV6-1
clone size: many
J gene: TRBJ2-7
D gene: TRBD2
CDR3 DNA: TGTGCCAGCAGTCCTTCTAGCGGGAGGGCCTACGAGCAGTACTTC
CDR3 protein: CASSPSSGRAYEQYF

V gene: TRBV2
clone size: NA
J gene: TRBJ2-5
D gene: NA
CDR3 DNA: TGTGCCAGCAGCGAGAAGACCCAGTACTTC
CDR3 protein: CASSEKTQYF

V gene: TRBV6-5
clone size: many
J gene: TRBJ2-7
D gene: TRBD1
CDR3 DNA: TGTGCCAGCACTAGAGGGACAGGAGACTACGGGCAGTACTTC
CDR3 protein: CASTRGTGDYGQYF